This note documents a single T cell receptor (beta chain) sequence. Per the original methods: Quantification of nucleated cells was approximated via reference gene primer amplification. Sequencing used immunoSEQ multiplex PCR; TCRdb keeps in-frame clones, though not all of them. V, J and clone size are taken as reported in that table, and D and trimming were inferred from the DNA itself. Here the sample spans approximately 98,000 clones, over 70% being singletons. These data are taken from a study of blood T cell repertoires in COVID-19. For the study at large: Acute-phase and convalescent COVID-19 samples originated in the United States, Italy and Spain. In each case, the material was cDNA or gDNA derived from T cells, B-cell-depleted T cells, or PBMCs.

Trimming removed 3 bases from V and 5 bases from J; junction bases left unmatched: 10. Germline CDR1 and CDR2: SGHRS and YFSETQ. CDR3 length: 16 amino acids. This receptor was taken from a woman of 80 years or more with acute or convalescent COVID-19. The chain joins TRBV5-1 to TRBJ2-7; 11 bases line up with TRBD2. Sequencing was performed on peripheral blood. CDR3 nucleotides: TGCGCCAGCAGCTCGGGGATAGCGGGGGGGCCTCACGAGCAGTACTTC. Translated: CASSSGIAGGPHEQYF.